This entry describes one T cell receptor beta chain. Authors' analysis steps: Cell counts per sample came from amplifying reference gene primers. The method was immunoSEQ multiplex PCR; TCRdb's version includes in-frame clones alone and lacks a portion of them. V and J calls and clone size are copied from that table; D and trimming were computed from the DNA. The table lists fewer than 35,000 clones, almost 85% of them singletons. This sample is drawn from a study of blood T cell repertoires in COVID-19. About the research overall: Donors in the United States, Italy and Spain gave samples during acute or convalescent COVID-19. T cells, B-cell-depleted T cells, or PBMCs supplied cDNA or gDNA.

Germline CDR1 is ENHRY and CDR2 is SYGVKD. The V end was cut by 6 bases, the J end by 8 bases, with 16 bases between. This CDR3 comprises 14 residues. The chain links TRBV10-3 to TRBJ1-4; possible D gene TRBD1, 5 bases. The specimen sequenced was peripheral blood. This TCR was sampled from an elderly man with active COVID-19. The CDR3 is CAIRRSGIGEKLFF. The CDR3 DNA reads TGTGCCATCAGACGCTCAGGGATAGGAGAAAAACTGTTTTTT.